This T cell receptor (beta chain) originates from a study of identical twins. General observations from the study: Monozygotic twin pairs showed more out-of-frame TCR alpha sharing than models estimated. Partly confounded zero-insertion analyses could result from invariant MAIT and iNKT cells.

This clonotype was seen a handful of times. As yet, its antigen is unknown. Healthy Caucasian individuals made up all the donors. MiXCR, run by TCRdb on the 5' RACE reads, gives a single entry per CDR3 protein. The table records some 500,000 distinct CDR3 sequences, approximately 15% of them present only once. The sample was also reused in another study, on yellow fever vaccine responses in identical twins.

The receptor was isolated from a woman between 18 and 29 years old in good health. Sequencing was carried out using CD4+ T cells sorted from blood.

CDR3 coding DNA: TGCGCCAGCAGCCTCCTATCGTACCAAGAGACCCAGTACTTC. Encoded protein: CASSLLSYQETQYF. The V and J genes are TRBV5-1 and TRBJ2-5, with D hard to call. V was shortened by 4 bases and J by 0 bases, with 10 bases between the two germline ends. Germline V gene data show CDR1 as SGHRS and CDR2 as YFSETQ. The CDR3 runs to 14 residues.